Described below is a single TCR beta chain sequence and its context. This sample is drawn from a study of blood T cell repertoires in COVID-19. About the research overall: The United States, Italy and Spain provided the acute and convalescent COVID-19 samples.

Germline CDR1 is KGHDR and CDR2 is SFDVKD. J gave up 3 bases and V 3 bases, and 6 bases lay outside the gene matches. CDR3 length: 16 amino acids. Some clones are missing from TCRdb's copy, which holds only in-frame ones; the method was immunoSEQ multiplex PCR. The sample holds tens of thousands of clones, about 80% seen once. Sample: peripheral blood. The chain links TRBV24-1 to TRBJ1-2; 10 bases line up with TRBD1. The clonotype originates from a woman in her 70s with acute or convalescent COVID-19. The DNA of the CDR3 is TGTGCCACCAGTGATCCCAGGACAGGGGGGGACTATGGCTACACCTTC. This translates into CATSDPRTGGDYGYTF.